This record looks at one T cell receptor (beta chain) sequence and its context. Its antigen is unknown. This record comes from a study of EBV T-cell therapy then PD-1 blockade in nasopharyngeal carcinoma. Treatment indicated: AdE1-LMPpoly-expanded autologous EBV-specific T-cell therapy followed by anti-PD-1 nivolumab. The method was immunoSEQ multiplex PCR; TCRdb's version includes in-frame clones alone and lacks a portion of them. Counted here are fewer than 20,000 clones, over 70% occurring once; the ten biggest clones make up approximately 29%. The CDR3 consists of 16 residues. Germline V lookup: CDR1 LGHDT, CDR2 YNNKEL (reference sequence). Trimming cost V 3 bases and J 9 bases, with 18 bases left between them.

The specimen was CD8+ T cells from blood, collected at day 0 from a patient whose treatment included autologous EBV-specific T cells and nivolumab. This clonotype was sampled from a man aged 40-55 years with nasopharyngeal carcinoma. This chain uses TRBV3-1 (or the pseudogene TRBV3-2) with TRBJ1-6; D is perhaps TRBD1 (6 bases). This chain's CDR3 is CASSQGYREVRSPLHF. CDR3 DNA sequence: TGTGCCAGCAGCCAGGGTTACAGGGAGGTGCGTTCACCCCTCCACTTT.